This T cell receptor (beta chain) was documented in a study of blood T cell repertoires in COVID-19. Whole-study context: Samples came from the United States, Italy and Spain, spanning acute and convalescent COVID-19. In each case, the material was cDNA or gDNA derived from T cells, B-cell-depleted T cells, or PBMCs.

In the authors' workflow: Amplification of reference gene primers provided the estimated nucleated cell counts. Repertoires were generated with immunoSEQ multiplex PCR, while TCRdb's copy carries only in-frame clones and drops some. V and J calls and clone size are given by that table; D and trimming were obtained from the DNA. The data show fewer than 140,000 clones, with about two thirds seen just once and approximately 0.9% held by the top ten. Germline trimming cut 5 bases from V and 4 bases from J; bases unmatched to any gene: 6. The CDR3 length is 16 residues. Germline CDR1 SGHVS, CDR2 FNYEAQ. Sequencing was done on a sample of peripheral blood. The chain couples TRBV7-6 to TRBJ2-1; 12 positions match TRBD2. The sequence came from a human donor with acute or convalescent COVID-19. The donor label of this sample is uncertain. As DNA, the CDR3 is TGTGCCAGCAGCCGGACTAGCGGGGATGGGTACAATGAGCAGTTCTTC. Translating gives CASSRTSGDGYNEQFF.